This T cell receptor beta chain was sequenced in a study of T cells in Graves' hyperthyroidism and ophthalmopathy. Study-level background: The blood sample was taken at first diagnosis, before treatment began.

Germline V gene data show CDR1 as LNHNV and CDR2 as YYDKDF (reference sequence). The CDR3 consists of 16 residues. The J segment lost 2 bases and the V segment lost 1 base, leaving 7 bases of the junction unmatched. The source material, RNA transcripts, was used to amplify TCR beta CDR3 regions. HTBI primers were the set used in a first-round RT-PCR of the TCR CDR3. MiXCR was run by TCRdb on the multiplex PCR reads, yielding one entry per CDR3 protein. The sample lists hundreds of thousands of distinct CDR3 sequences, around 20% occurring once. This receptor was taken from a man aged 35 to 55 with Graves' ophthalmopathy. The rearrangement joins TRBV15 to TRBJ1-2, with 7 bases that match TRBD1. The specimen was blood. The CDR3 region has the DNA TGTGCCACCAGCAGAGGTCTAATACAGGGGAACTATGGCTACACCTTC. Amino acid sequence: CATSRGLIQGNYGYTF.